These T cell receptor beta chains were read from a single sample in a study of blood T cell repertoires in COVID-19. The table came from immunoSEQ multiplex PCR; TCRdb's copy has only in-frame clones and leaves some out. The table records some 340,000 clones, about 85% of them present only once. Specimen: peripheral blood. These receptors all stem from a young woman with acute or convalescent COVID-19. The CDR3 runs from the conserved cysteine through the conserved F or W. Each record gives: CDR3 protein, CDR3 DNA, D gene, J gene, clone size, V gene. A D gene is named only where the DNA matches it firmly. Clone size is not always given. Where it is, it says once, few, many or a class for expanded clones.

CDR3aa: CASSEIVGLASQFF
CDR3nt: TGTGCCAGCAGTGAAATAGTGGGACTAGCGTCCCAGTTCTTC
d_gene: TRBD2
j_gene: TRBJ2-1
abundance: .
v_gene: TRBV6-1

CDR3aa: CASSLTAQGRETQYF
CDR3nt: TGTGCCAGCAGCTTAACGGCACAGGGCCGAGAGACCCAGTACTTC
d_gene: .
j_gene: TRBJ2-5
abundance: .
v_gene: TRBV7-3

CDR3aa: CASSLRGNTGELFF
CDR3nt: TGTGCCAGCAGCCTACGGGGGAACACCGGGGAGCTGTTTTTT
d_gene: .
j_gene: TRBJ2-2
abundance: .
v_gene: TRBV27

CDR3aa: CASSLGRGRDIQYF
CDR3nt: TGTGCCAGCAGCTTGGGTAGGGGAAGGGACATTCAGTACTTC
d_gene: .
j_gene: TRBJ2-4
abundance: .
v_gene: TRBV5-5

CDR3aa: CASSSTSGRSQYEQYF
CDR3nt: TGCGCCAGCAGCTCGACTAGCGGGAGGTCACAGTACGAGCAGTACTTC
d_gene: TRBD2
j_gene: TRBJ2-7
abundance: .
v_gene: TRBV5-1

CDR3aa: CASRLQGTDTQYF
CDR3nt: TGTGCCAGCAGACTTCAGGGGACCGATACGCAGTATTTT
d_gene: .
j_gene: TRBJ2-3
abundance: many
v_gene: TRBV28

CDR3aa: CASSTRDSPGYTF
CDR3nt: TGTGCCAGTAGTACGAGAGACAGTCCCGGCTACACCTTC
d_gene: .
j_gene: TRBJ1-2
abundance: .
v_gene: TRBV19

CDR3aa: CAWKSAEDYGYTF
CDR3nt: TGTGCCTGGAAATCGGCGGAAGACTATGGCTACACCTTC
d_gene: .
j_gene: TRBJ1-2
abundance: once
v_gene: TRBV30

CDR3aa: CASSDFSEQGARATNEKLFF
CDR3nt: TGTGCCAGCAGTGACTTTAGCGAACAGGGGGCTCGAGCAACTAATGAAAAACTGTTTTTT
d_gene: TRBD1
j_gene: TRBJ1-4
abundance: .
v_gene: TRBV6-4

CDR3aa: CASSPAGGRLEAFF
CDR3nt: TGTGCCAGCAGCCCGGCGGGGGGCAGGCTTGAAGCTTTCTTT
d_gene: .
j_gene: TRBJ1-1
abundance: .
v_gene: TRBV5-6

CDR3aa: CASSAGLTGGYEQYF
CDR3nt: TGTGCCAGTAGTGCGGGACTCACGGGCGGCTACGAGCAGTACTTC
d_gene: .
j_gene: TRBJ2-7
abundance: once
v_gene: TRBV19

CDR3aa: CSVEAGLSGNTIYF
CDR3nt: TGCAGCGTTGAGGCAGGGTTGTCTGGAAACACCATATATTTT
d_gene: .
j_gene: TRBJ1-3
abundance: .
v_gene: TRBV29-1

CDR3aa: CASSFAEWYNEQFF
CDR3nt: TGTGCCAGCAGTTTCGCCGAGTGGTACAATGAGCAGTTCTTC
d_gene: .
j_gene: TRBJ2-1
abundance: .
v_gene: TRBV27

CDR3aa: CASSEDWTSGSAGTDTQYF
CDR3nt: TGCGCCAGCAGTGAGGATTGGACTAGCGGGAGCGCAGGCACAGATACGCAGTATTTT
d_gene: TRBD2
j_gene: TRBJ2-3
abundance: .
v_gene: TRBV10-1

CDR3aa: CASSFRDTNQPQHF
CDR3nt: TGTGCCAGCTCATTCCGGGACACCAATCAGCCCCAGCATTTT
d_gene: .
j_gene: TRBJ1-5
abundance: .
v_gene: TRBV2

CDR3aa: CASSAGTAHEQYF
CDR3nt: TGTGCCAGCAGTGCAGGGACAGCCCACGAGCAGTACTTC
d_gene: TRBD1
j_gene: TRBJ2-7
abundance: .
v_gene: TRBV6-2/TRBV6-3

CDR3aa: CASSPLTGWATEAFF
CDR3nt: TGTGCCAGCAGCCCGCTGACAGGGTGGGCCACTGAAGCTTTCTTT
d_gene: TRBD1
j_gene: TRBJ1-1
abundance: .
v_gene: TRBV2

CDR3aa: CASSLGAGYSTDTQYF
CDR3nt: TGTGCCAGCAGCTTAGGTGCGGGGTACAGCACAGATACGCAGTATTTT
d_gene: .
j_gene: TRBJ2-3
abundance: .
v_gene: TRBV5-4

CDR3aa: CASSPDSRVGTEAFF
CDR3nt: TGTGCCAGCAGCCCCGATTCCAGGGTTGGCACTGAAGCTTTCTTT
d_gene: .
j_gene: TRBJ1-1
abundance: .
v_gene: TRBV3-1/TRBV3-2

CDR3aa: CSVEDAGGMNTEAFF
CDR3nt: TGCAGCGTTGAAGACGCAGGGGGGATGAACACTGAAGCTTTCTTT
d_gene: TRBD1
j_gene: TRBJ1-1
abundance: .
v_gene: TRBV29-1

CDR3aa: CASRRLADTYEQYF
CDR3nt: TGTGCCAGTAGACGACTAGCGGATACCTACGAGCAGTACTTC
d_gene: TRBD2
j_gene: TRBJ2-7
abundance: .
v_gene: TRBV19

CDR3aa: CASSQDQGSGNTIYF
CDR3nt: TGCGCCAGCAGCCAAGATCAGGGGTCTGGAAACACCATATATTTT
d_gene: .
j_gene: TRBJ1-3
abundance: .
v_gene: TRBV4-1

CDR3aa: CASSLVPSFGGELFF
CDR3nt: TGTGCCAGCAGCTTGGTTCCTAGCTTTGGCGGGGAGCTGTTTTTT
d_gene: .
j_gene: TRBJ2-2
abundance: once
v_gene: TRBV5-6

CDR3aa: CSVEEWAGGAGYNEQFF
CDR3nt: TGCAGCGTTGAAGAGTGGGCAGGGGGCGCAGGTTACAATGAGCAGTTCTTC
d_gene: TRBD1
j_gene: TRBJ2-1
abundance: .
v_gene: TRBV29-1

CDR3aa: CASSWASGNTIYF
CDR3nt: TGTGCCAGCAGTTGGGCCTCTGGAAACACCATATATTTT
d_gene: .
j_gene: TRBJ1-3
abundance: .
v_gene: TRBV6-2/TRBV6-3

CDR3aa: CASSPRAGSGEQYF
CDR3nt: TGTGCCAGCAGCCCCCGGGCAGGGTCTGGCGAGCAGTACTTC
d_gene: .
j_gene: TRBJ2-7
abundance: .
v_gene: TRBV14

CDR3aa: CASSLGTGPGYEQYF
CDR3nt: TGCGCCAGCAGCTTGGGGACAGGTCCCGGCTACGAGCAGTACTTC
d_gene: TRBD1
j_gene: TRBJ2-7
abundance: .
v_gene: TRBV5-1

CDR3aa: CASSLFLQQEAEAYEQFF
CDR3nt: TGTGCCAGCAGTTTATTCCTCCAGCAGGAGGCAGAAGCATATGAGCAGTTCTTC
d_gene: .
j_gene: TRBJ2-1
abundance: .
v_gene: TRBV28

CDR3aa: CASSLATGWGEKLFF
CDR3nt: TGTGCCAGCAGCCTAGCGACAGGGTGGGGGGAAAAACTGTTTTTT
d_gene: TRBD1
j_gene: TRBJ1-4
abundance: .
v_gene: TRBV9

CDR3aa: CASSPNRGTEAFF
CDR3nt: TGTGCCAGCTCACCAAACAGGGGCACTGAAGCTTTCTTT
d_gene: TRBD1
j_gene: TRBJ1-1
abundance: .
v_gene: TRBV18

CDR3aa: CASRKGGYGYTF
CDR3nt: TGTGCCAGCAGGAAAGGGGGCTATGGCTACACCTTC
d_gene: .
j_gene: TRBJ1-2
abundance: once
v_gene: TRBV2

CDR3aa: CASSEGRTTYGYTF
CDR3nt: TGTGCCAGCAGTGAGGGGAGAACCACCTATGGCTACACCTTC
d_gene: .
j_gene: TRBJ1-2
abundance: .
v_gene: TRBV2

CDR3aa: CASSIGGGGATNEKLFF
CDR3nt: TGTGCCAGCAGTATAGGGGGGGGCGGTGCAACTAATGAAAAACTGTTTTTT
d_gene: .
j_gene: TRBJ1-4
abundance: .
v_gene: TRBV28

CDR3aa: CASSVLAGGPYEQYF
CDR3nt: TGTGCCAGCAGCGTACTAGCGGGAGGGCCCTACGAGCAGTACTTC
d_gene: TRBD2
j_gene: TRBJ2-7
abundance: .
v_gene: TRBV9

CDR3aa: CSVGGMGAVNYGYTF
CDR3nt: TGCAGCGTTGGGGGGATGGGGGCTGTCAACTATGGCTACACCTTC
d_gene: .
j_gene: TRBJ1-2
abundance: .
v_gene: TRBV29-1

CDR3aa: CASSPPQRDINEQFF
CDR3nt: TGTGCCAGCAGCCCCCCCCAGCGGGATATAAATGAGCAGTTCTTC
d_gene: TRBD2
j_gene: TRBJ2-1
abundance: once
v_gene: TRBV5-4

CDR3aa: CASSQVHPTFPSGGKLFF
CDR3nt: TGTGCCAGCAGCCAAGTTCACCCGACATTCCCCTCCGGTGGGAAACTGTTTTTT
d_gene: .
j_gene: TRBJ1-4
abundance: .
v_gene: TRBV14

CDR3aa: CASSLRTTGGYEKLFF
CDR3nt: TGTGCCAGCAGCCTCCGGACGACAGGGGGGTACGAAAAACTGTTTTTT
d_gene: TRBD1
j_gene: TRBJ1-4
abundance: few
v_gene: TRBV7-2

CDR3aa: CASSLLGQGAINTEAFF
CDR3nt: TGCGCCAGCAGCTTGCTAGGGCAGGGGGCTATAAACACTGAAGCTTTCTTT
d_gene: TRBD1
j_gene: TRBJ1-1
abundance: .
v_gene: TRBV5-1

CDR3aa: CASSDWDRGNNQPQHF
CDR3nt: TGTGCCAGCAGTGACTGGGACAGGGGGAACAATCAGCCCCAGCATTTT
d_gene: TRBD1
j_gene: TRBJ1-5
abundance: few
v_gene: TRBV6-6

CDR3aa: CATSDGVTDTQYF
CDR3nt: TGTGCCACCAGTGATGGAGTAACAGATACGCAGTATTTT
d_gene: .
j_gene: TRBJ2-3
abundance: .
v_gene: TRBV24-1

CDR3aa: CASSSAGTSGRDTQYF
CDR3nt: TGTGCCAGCAGTTCCGCTGGGACTAGCGGGAGGGATACGCAGTATTTT
d_gene: TRBD2
j_gene: TRBJ2-3
abundance: .
v_gene: TRBV28

CDR3aa: CASSTRSGRADYEQYF
CDR3nt: TGTGCCAGCAGTACGCGTAGCGGGAGGGCCGATTACGAGCAGTACTTC
d_gene: TRBD2
j_gene: TRBJ2-7
abundance: .
v_gene: TRBV27

CDR3aa: CASSPSSTGITKNIQYF
CDR3nt: TGTGCCAGCAGCCCGAGTTCAACAGGGATCACCAAAAACATTCAGTACTTC
d_gene: .
j_gene: TRBJ2-4
abundance: .
v_gene: TRBV11-2

CDR3aa: CASSFDAVVTQYF
CDR3nt: TGTGCCAGCAGCTTTGATGCGGTAGTTACGCAGTATTTT
d_gene: .
j_gene: TRBJ2-3
abundance: .
v_gene: TRBV7-9

CDR3aa: CASSRDRARETQYF
CDR3nt: TGTGCCAGCAGCCGGGACAGGGCCCGGGAGACCCAGTACTTC
d_gene: TRBD1
j_gene: TRBJ2-5
abundance: .
v_gene: TRBV14

CDR3aa: CAWSTDSSYNSPLHF
CDR3nt: TGTGCCTGGAGTACGGACAGCTCCTATAATTCACCCCTCCACTTT
d_gene: .
j_gene: TRBJ1-6
abundance: .
v_gene: TRBV30

CDR3aa: CASSTTQGSQPQHF
CDR3nt: TGTGCCAGCAGTACGACACAGGGAAGTCAGCCCCAGCATTTT
d_gene: .
j_gene: TRBJ1-5
abundance: .
v_gene: TRBV6-5

CDR3aa: CATRGVFTDTQYF
CDR3nt: TGTGCCACCAGGGGAGTCTTCACAGATACGCAGTATTTT
d_gene: .
j_gene: TRBJ2-3
abundance: .
v_gene: TRBV24-1

CDR3aa: CASSLEGQDGYTF
CDR3nt: TGCGCCAGCAGCTTGGAGGGACAAGATGGCTACACCTTC
d_gene: .
j_gene: TRBJ1-2
abundance: .
v_gene: TRBV5-1

CDR3aa: CASTVPNSPLHF
CDR3nt: TGTGCCAGCACCGTCCCTAATTCACCCCTCCACTTT
d_gene: .
j_gene: TRBJ1-6
abundance: .
v_gene: TRBV28

CDR3aa: CASSEAARVNNEQFF
CDR3nt: TGTGCCAGCAGTGAAGCGGCCCGGGTTAACAATGAGCAGTTCTTC
d_gene: .
j_gene: TRBJ2-1
abundance: .
v_gene: TRBV6-1

CDR3aa: CASSVGTGGPQETQYF
CDR3nt: TGTGCCAGCAGCGTTGGGACAGGGGGCCCCCAAGAGACCCAGTACTTC
d_gene: TRBD1
j_gene: TRBJ2-5
abundance: .
v_gene: TRBV5-6

CDR3aa: CASSPGLAGYEQYF
CDR3nt: TGCGCCAGCAGTCCGGGACTAGCGGGTTACGAGCAGTACTTC
d_gene: TRBD2
j_gene: TRBJ2-7
abundance: .
v_gene: TRBV5-1

CDR3aa: CASSTFLAGVYNEQFF
CDR3nt: TGCGCCAGCAGCACCTTTCTAGCGGGAGTCTACAATGAGCAGTTCTTC
d_gene: TRBD2
j_gene: TRBJ2-1
abundance: .
v_gene: TRBV5-1

CDR3aa: CASSPSGLANEQFF
CDR3nt: TGTGCCAGCAGCCCATCCGGACTTGCCAATGAGCAGTTCTTC
d_gene: .
j_gene: TRBJ2-1
abundance: once
v_gene: TRBV3-1/TRBV3-2

CDR3aa: CASSDSTYGYTF
CDR3nt: TGTGCCAGCAGCGACAGTACCTATGGCTACACCTTC
d_gene: .
j_gene: TRBJ1-2
abundance: .
v_gene: TRBV28

CDR3aa: CASTRTGASDEQFF
CDR3nt: TGTGCCAGTACCAGGACAGGGGCAAGCGATGAGCAGTTCTTC
d_gene: TRBD1
j_gene: TRBJ2-1
abundance: .
v_gene: TRBV19

CDR3aa: CSASAGGEETQYF
CDR3nt: TGCAGTGCTAGTGCGGGAGGTGAAGAGACCCAGTACTTC
d_gene: TRBD2
j_gene: TRBJ2-5
abundance: .
v_gene: TRBV20-1